The 9 T cell receptor beta chains listed next were all sequenced from one sample in a study of blood T cell repertoires in COVID-19. Libraries were prepared by immunoSEQ multiplex PCR; TCRdb keeps only in-frame clonotypes and omits some of them. This repertoire shows 170,000 or so clones, more than 85% found once; its top ten account for 2.7%. Input material: peripheral blood. The receptors shown here come from a man aged 40-49 years with active or convalescent COVID-19.

This clone came up once. The chain joins TRBV12-5 to TRBJ1-2, with 8 bases fitting TRBD1. Germline assignment: CDR1 LGHNT and CDR2 FRNRAP. The V segment lost 1 base and the J segment 6 bases; nucleotides outside the gene matches: 7. There are 15 residues in the CDR3. CDR3 in amino acids: CASGLADRGGDGYTF. The CDR3 DNA reads as TGTGCTAGTGGTTTGGCAGACAGGGGAGGGGATGGCTACACCTTC. Full variable domain (outside the CDR3, taken from reference TRBV12-5 and TRBJ1-2): DARVTQTPRHKVTEMGQEVTMRCQPILGHNTVFWYRQTMMQGLELLAYFRNRAPLDDSGMPKDRFSAEMPDATLATLKIQPSEPRDSAVYFCASGLADRGGDGYTFGSGTRLTVV.

The chain is built from TRBV6-1 and TRBJ1-1; TRBD1 aligns across 10 bases. This CDR3 spans 12 amino acids. V lost 8 bases to trimming and J lost 8 bases; unmatched junction nucleotides: 5. Germline V gene data show CDR1 as MNHNS and CDR2 as SASEGT. The CDR3 spells CASGDRGGEAFF. CDR3 in DNA: TGTGCCAGCGGGGACAGGGGAGGGGAAGCTTTCTTT.

V is TRBV29-1 and J is TRBJ2-3, with a weak D call TRBD1 (5 bases). V was clipped by 1 base and J by 0 bases, with 11 bases between them. Per germline, CDR1 SQVTM and CDR2 ANQGSEA. This CDR3 spans 15 amino acids. CDR3 bases: TGCAGCGTTGAAGGAGGACATCTTAGCACAGATACGCAGTATTTT. This gives the protein CSVEGGHLSTDTQYF.

V and J are TRBV6-5 and TRBJ2-5, with D unclear. The germline V gene has CDR1 MNHEY and CDR2 SVGAGI. V lost 9 bases and J 1 base, leaving 12 bases between the germline ends. The CDR3 spans 13 residues. The CDR3 sequence: CASTHLVQETQYF. The CDR3 region has the DNA TGTGCCAGTACGCACTTAGTCCAAGAGACCCAGTACTTC.

V gene TRBV24-1 combines with J gene TRBJ2-1; TRBD2 aligns across 10 bases. The CDR3 length is 16 residues. V gave up 0 bases and J gave up 7 bases; unmatched junction bases: 5. Germline CDR1 is KGHDR and CDR2 is SFDVKD. The CDR3 DNA reads TGTGCCACCAGTGATTTGTCACTAGCGGGGAGGAATGAGCAGTTCTTC. Its protein is CATSDLSLAGRNEQFF.

V gene TRBV29-1 combines with J gene TRBJ1-4; D unresolved. Germline CDR1 reads SQVTM; CDR2 reads ANQGSEA. This CDR3 comprises 13 residues. Trimming removed 6 bases from V and 4 bases from J, with 12 bases in between. This CDR3 reads CSVLGQDNEKLFF. In nucleotides, the CDR3 is TGCAGCGTACTAGGGCAGGATAATGAAAAACTGTTTTTT.

The CDR3 DNA is TGTGCCAGGCCCTCGGACAGGGTTATCGGTCAGCCCCAGCATTTT. It codes for CARPSDRVIGQPQHF. V is TRBV11-3 and J is TRBJ1-5; the match to TRBD1 covers 8 bases. Trimming cost V 9 bases and J 6 bases; bases outside gene matches: 13. The CDR3 extends over 15 amino acids. Germline CDR1 is SGHNT and CDR2 is YENEEA.

The chain couples TRBV12-3 or TRBV12-4 to TRBJ2-7; no clear D gene. CDR3 length: 13 residues. Trimming left V 0 bases short and J 1 base short, with 4 bases between. The CDR3 coding sequence is TGTGCCAGCAGTTTAGCTATTTCCTACGAGCAGTACTTC. It codes for CASSLAISYEQYF.

The chain recombines TRBV6-6 with TRBJ1-3, with D possibly TRBD1 on 5 matching bases. Deletions cut 6 bases from V and 8 bases from J, with 14 bases between. The CDR3 covers 13 residues. Looked up from germline, CDR1 is MNHNY and CDR2 is SVGAGI (reference sequence). The CDR3 coding sequence is TGTGCCAGCAGGGTGCAGGGTCCTTACACCATATATTTT. It encodes CASRVQGPYTIYF.